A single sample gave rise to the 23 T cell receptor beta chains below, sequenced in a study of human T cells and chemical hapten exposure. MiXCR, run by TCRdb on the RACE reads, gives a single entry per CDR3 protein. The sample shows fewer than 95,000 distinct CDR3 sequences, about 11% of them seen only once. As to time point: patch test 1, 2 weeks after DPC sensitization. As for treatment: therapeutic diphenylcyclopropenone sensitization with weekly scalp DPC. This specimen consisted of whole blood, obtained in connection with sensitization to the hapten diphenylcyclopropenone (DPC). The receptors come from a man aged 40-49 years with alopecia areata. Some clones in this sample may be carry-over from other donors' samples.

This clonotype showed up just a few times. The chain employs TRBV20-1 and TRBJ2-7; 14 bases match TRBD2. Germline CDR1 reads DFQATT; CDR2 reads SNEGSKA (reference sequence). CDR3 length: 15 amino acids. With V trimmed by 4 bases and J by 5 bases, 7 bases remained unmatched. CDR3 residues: CSANRGTSGSNEQYV. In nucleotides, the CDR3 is TGCAGTGCTAACCGTGGGACTAGCGGGAGCAACGAGCAGTACGTC.

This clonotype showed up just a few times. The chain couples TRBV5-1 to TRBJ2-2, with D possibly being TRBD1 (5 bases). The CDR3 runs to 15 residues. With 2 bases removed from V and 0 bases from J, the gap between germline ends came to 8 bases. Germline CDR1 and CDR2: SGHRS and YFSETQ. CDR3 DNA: TGCGCCAGCAGCTTTGACAGCCCGAACACCGGGGAGCTGTTTTTT. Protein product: CASSFDSPNTGELFF.

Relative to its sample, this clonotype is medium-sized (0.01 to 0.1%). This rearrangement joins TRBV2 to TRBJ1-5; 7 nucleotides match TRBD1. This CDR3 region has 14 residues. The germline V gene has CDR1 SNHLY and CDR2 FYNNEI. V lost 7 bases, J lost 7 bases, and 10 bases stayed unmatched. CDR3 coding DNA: TGTGCCAGCAAGGGCAGGGGGGGACACCAGCCCCAGCATTTT. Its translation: CASKGRGGHQPQHF.

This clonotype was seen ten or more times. CDR3 DNA: TGTGCCAGCAGCTTTAGCGGGAGGCTGAGCAATGAGCAGTTCTTC. This encodes CASSFSGRLSNEQFF. V usage is TRBV7-2 and J usage is TRBJ2-1; 10 bases agree with TRBD2. In germline, CDR1 is SGHTA, CDR2 FQGNSA. V lost 3 bases and J lost 6; bases outside the gene matches: 5. CDR3 length: 15 residues. Full variable domain (remainder filled in from reference TRBV7-2 and TRBJ2-1): GAGVSQSPSNKVTEKGKDVELRCDPISGHTALYWYRQSLGQGLEFLIYFQGNSAPDKSGLPSDRFSAERTGGSVSTLTIQRTQQEDSAVYLCASSFSGRLSNEQFFGPGTRLTVL.

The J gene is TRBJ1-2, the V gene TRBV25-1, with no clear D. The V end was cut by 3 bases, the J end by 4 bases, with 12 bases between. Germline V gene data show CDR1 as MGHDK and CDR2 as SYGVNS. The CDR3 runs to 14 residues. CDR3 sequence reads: CASSDASQVYGYTF. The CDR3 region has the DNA TGTGCCAGCAGTGACGCATCCCAGGTCTATGGCTACACCTTC.

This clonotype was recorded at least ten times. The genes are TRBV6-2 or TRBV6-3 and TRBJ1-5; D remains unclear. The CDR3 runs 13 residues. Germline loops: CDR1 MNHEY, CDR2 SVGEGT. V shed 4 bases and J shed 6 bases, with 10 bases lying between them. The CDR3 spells CASSSQLTQPQHF. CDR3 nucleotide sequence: TGTGCCAGCAGTTCCCAGCTTACTCAGCCCCAGCATTTT.

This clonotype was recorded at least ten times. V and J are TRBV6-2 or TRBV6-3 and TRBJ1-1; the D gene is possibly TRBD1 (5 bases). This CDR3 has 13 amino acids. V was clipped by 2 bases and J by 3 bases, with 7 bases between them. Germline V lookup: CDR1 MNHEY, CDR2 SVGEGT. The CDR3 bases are TGTGCCAGCAGTTACGAAGGGGACACTGAAGCTTTCTTT. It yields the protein CASSYEGDTEAFF.

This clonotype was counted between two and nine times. CDR3 sequence (DNA): TGTGCCAGCAGCTTGGACAGGGGCATAGGGGAAAAACTGTTTTTT. Translation gives CASSLDRGIGEKLFF. V and J are TRBV5-8 and TRBJ1-4, with 7 nucleotides matching TRBD1. The CDR3 is 15 residues long. Germline assignment: CDR1 SGHTS and CDR2 YDEGEE. With 0 bases clipped from V and 8 bases from J, the junction kept 7 bases outside the gene matches.

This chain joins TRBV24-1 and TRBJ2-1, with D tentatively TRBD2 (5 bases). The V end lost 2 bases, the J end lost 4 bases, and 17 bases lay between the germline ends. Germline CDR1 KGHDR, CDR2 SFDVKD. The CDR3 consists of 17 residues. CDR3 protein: CATSDSRTHGVYNEQFF. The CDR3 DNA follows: TGTGCCACCAGTGATTCCCGGACTCATGGAGTTTACAATGAGCAGTTCTTC.

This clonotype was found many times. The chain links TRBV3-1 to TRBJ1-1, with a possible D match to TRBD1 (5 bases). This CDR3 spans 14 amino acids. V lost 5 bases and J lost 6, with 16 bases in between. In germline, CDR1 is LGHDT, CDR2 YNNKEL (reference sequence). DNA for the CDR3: TGTGCCAGCAGCTTTGGGGGAATGAGGGCTGAAGCTTTCTTT. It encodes CASSFGGMRAEAFF.

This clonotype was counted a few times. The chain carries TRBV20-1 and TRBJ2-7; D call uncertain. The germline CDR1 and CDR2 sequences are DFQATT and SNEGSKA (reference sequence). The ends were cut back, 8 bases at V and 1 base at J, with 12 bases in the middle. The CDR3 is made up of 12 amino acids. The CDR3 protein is CSTTTSSYEQYF. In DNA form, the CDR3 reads TGCAGTACCACGACTTCTTCCTACGAGCAGTACTTC.

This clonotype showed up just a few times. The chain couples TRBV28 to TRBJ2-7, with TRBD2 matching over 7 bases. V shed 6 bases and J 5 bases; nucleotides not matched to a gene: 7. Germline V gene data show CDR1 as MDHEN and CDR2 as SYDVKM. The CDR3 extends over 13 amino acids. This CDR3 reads CASSSGISDEQYF. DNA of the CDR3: TGTGCCAGCAGCAGCGGGATTAGCGACGAGCAGTACTTC.

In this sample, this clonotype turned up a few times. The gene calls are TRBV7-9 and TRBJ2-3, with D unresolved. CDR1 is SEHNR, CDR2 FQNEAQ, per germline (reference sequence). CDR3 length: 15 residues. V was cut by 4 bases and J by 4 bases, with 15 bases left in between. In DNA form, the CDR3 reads TGTGCCAGCAGCTCAGAACCCCTGAAGGCAGATACGCAGTATTTT. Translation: CASSSEPLKADTQYF. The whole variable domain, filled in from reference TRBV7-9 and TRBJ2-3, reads DTGVSQNPRHKITKRGQNVTFRCDPISEHNRLYWYRQTLGQGPEFLTYFQNEAQLEKSRLLSDRFSAERPKGSFSTLEIQRTEQGDSAMYLCASSSEPLKADTQYFGPGTRLTVL.

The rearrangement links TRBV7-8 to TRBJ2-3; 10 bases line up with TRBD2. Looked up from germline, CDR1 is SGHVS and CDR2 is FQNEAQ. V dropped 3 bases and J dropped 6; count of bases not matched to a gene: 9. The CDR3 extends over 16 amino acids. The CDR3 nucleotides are TGTGCCAGCAGCTTTAAACTAGCGGGACCTTCGGATACGCAGTATTTT. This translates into CASSFKLAGPSDTQYF.

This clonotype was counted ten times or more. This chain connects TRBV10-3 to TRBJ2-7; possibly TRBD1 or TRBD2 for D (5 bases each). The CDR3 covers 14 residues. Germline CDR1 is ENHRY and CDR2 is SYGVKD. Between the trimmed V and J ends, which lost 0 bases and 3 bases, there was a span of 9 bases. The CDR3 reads CAISESGVNYEQYF. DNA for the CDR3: TGTGCCATCAGTGAGTCGGGGGTAAACTACGAGCAGTACTTC.

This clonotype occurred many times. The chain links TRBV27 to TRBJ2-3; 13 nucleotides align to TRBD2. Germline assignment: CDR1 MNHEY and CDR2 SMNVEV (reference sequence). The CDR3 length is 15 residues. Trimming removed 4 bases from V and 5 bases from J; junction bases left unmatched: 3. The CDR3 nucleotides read TGTGCCAGCAGTTCAGGACTAGCGGGGGTAGATACGCAGTATTTT. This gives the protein CASSSGLAGVDTQYF.

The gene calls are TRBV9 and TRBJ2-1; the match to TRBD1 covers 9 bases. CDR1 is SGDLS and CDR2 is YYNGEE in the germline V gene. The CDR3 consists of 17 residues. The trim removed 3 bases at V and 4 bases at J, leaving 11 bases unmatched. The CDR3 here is CASSAPLPGQGYNEQFF. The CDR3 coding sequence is TGTGCCAGCAGCGCCCCCCTCCCGGGACAGGGTTACAATGAGCAGTTCTTC.

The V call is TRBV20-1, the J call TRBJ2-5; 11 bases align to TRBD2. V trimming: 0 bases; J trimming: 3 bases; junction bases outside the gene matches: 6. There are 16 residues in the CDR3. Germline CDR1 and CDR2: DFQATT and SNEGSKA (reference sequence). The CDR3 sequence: CSARDHTSGSKETQYF. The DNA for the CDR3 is TGCAGTGCTAGAGATCATACTAGCGGGAGTAAAGAGACCCAGTACTTC.

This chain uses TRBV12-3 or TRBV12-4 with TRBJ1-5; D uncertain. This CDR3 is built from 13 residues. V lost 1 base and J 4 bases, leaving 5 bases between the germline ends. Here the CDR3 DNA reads TGTGCCAGCAGTTTAGGTCGTAATCAGCCCCAGCATTTT. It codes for CASSLGRNQPQHF.

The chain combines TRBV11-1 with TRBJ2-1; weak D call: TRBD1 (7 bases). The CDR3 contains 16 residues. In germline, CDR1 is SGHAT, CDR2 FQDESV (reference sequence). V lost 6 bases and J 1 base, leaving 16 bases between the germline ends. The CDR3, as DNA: TGTGCCAGCAGTTCACCCGCGGGACAGTCCTACAATGAGCAGTTCTTC. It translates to CASSSPAGQSYNEQFF.

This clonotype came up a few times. The CDR3 coding sequence is TGTGCCAGCAGCCCGTCCGGGACAGGGTTTATAACTGGAAACACCATATATTTT. As protein: CASSPSGTGFITGNTIYF. The V and J genes are TRBV5-6 and TRBJ1-3; 9 bases match TRBD1. The CDR3 loop spans 18 amino acids. CDR1 and CDR2 from the germline V gene are SGHDT and YYEEEE. V shed 4 bases, J shed 2 bases, and the junction held 13 bases outside the gene matches.

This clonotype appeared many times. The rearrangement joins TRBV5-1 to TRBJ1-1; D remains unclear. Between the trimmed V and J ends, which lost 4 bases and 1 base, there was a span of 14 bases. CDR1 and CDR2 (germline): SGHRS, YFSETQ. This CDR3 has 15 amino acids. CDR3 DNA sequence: TGCGCCAGCAGCGGAGGAGAATTCTCGAACACTGAAGCTTTCTTT. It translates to CASSGGEFSNTEAFF.

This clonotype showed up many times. CDR3 nucleotides: TGCGCCAGCAGCGCCGCCGGGACGGCGAACACTGAAGCTTTCTTT. Amino acid sequence: CASSAAGTANTEAFF. J is TRBJ1-1 and V is TRBV5-1; tentative D call: TRBD1 (5 bases). Germline V gene data show CDR1 as SGHRS and CDR2 as YFSETQ. The CDR3 runs to 15 residues. The V gene lost 4 bases and the J gene lost 1 base, with 14 bases spanning the gap.